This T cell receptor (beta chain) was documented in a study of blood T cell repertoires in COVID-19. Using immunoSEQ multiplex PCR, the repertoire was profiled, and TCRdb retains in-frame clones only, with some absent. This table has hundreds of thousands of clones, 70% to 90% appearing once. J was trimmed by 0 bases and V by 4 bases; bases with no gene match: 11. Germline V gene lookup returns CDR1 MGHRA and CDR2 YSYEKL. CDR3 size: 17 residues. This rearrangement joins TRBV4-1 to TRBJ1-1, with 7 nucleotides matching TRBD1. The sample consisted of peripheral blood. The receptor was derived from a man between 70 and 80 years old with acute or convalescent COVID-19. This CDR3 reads CASSRRSGQLMNTEAFF. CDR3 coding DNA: TGCGCCAGCAGCCGAAGATCGGGACAGCTAATGAACACTGAAGCTTTCTTT.